These T cell receptor beta chains were read from a single sample in a study of T cell responses to AZD1222 COVID-19 vaccine. This table comes from immunoSEQ multiplex PCR, and its TCRdb copy is limited to in-frame clones, with some not included. This sample carries roughly 120,000 clones, just over 85% of them seen once, and the ten largest clones take about 7.8%. Sequences were derived from peripheral blood, sampled on day 0 of AZD1222 vaccination. All receptors derive from an adult in good health. CDR3s include the opening cysteine and the closing phenylalanine or tryptophan. D genes are given only for firm matches. Size is stated for part of the rows, as once, few or many counts, or as a class when the clone is expanded.

V	J	size	D	DNA	CDR3
TRBV18	TRBJ1-5	NA	NA	TGTGCCAGCTCACCACCTGCCTCGCGCCAGCCCCAGCATTTT	CASSPPASRQPQHF
TRBV6-2/TRBV6-3	TRBJ2-7	NA	NA	TGTGCCAGCAGCGACCCGACAGGCTTAGGGAACAAGCAGTACTTC	CASSDPTGLGNKQYF
TRBV5-1	TRBJ2-7	NA	NA	TGCGCCAGCGGGACTGACGGGTCCTACGAGCAGTACTTC	CASGTDGSYEQYF
TRBV30	TRBJ1-2	many	NA	TGTGCCTGGACCGGGGGTACGGGAGCGACCTATGGCTACACCTTC	CAWTGGTGATYGYTF
TRBV6-1	TRBJ2-3	NA	NA	TGTGCCAGCAGTGAAGGGGGAGGAACAGATACGCAGTATTTT	CASSEGGGTDTQYF
TRBV19	TRBJ2-1	NA	NA	TGTGCCAGTAGCCCAGGGAACCTGGAGCAGTTCTTC	CASSPGNLEQFF
TRBV15	TRBJ2-5	once	TRBD2	TGTGCCACCAGCCCCGGAACCGGACTAGCGGAAGAGACCCAGTACTTC	CATSPGTGLAEETQYF
TRBV24-1	TRBJ2-1	NA	TRBD2	TGTGCCACCAGTCCGACTAGCGGGCTCACCTACAATGAGCAGTTCTTC	CATSPTSGLTYNEQFF
TRBV7-9	TRBJ1-1	NA	NA	TGTGCCAGCAGCTTCGAAAGATCCGGATTCGTCGAAGCTTTCTTT	CASSFERSGFVEAFF
TRBV6-5	TRBJ2-5	NA	NA	TGTGCCAGCAGTTACTCTCAATGGGAGACCCAGTACTTC	CASSYSQWETQYF
TRBV6-5	TRBJ1-2	NA	NA	TGTGCCAGCAGCTACAAGGACCGTTCCTATGGCTACACCTTC	CASSYKDRSYGYTF
TRBV28	TRBJ2-6	few	NA	TGTGCCAGCAGTTACCGCCCTGGGGGATCTGGGGCCAACGTCCTGACTTTC	CASSYRPGGSGANVLTF
TRBV5-4	TRBJ2-3	NA	TRBD2	TGTGCCAGCAGCTTGGTTAGCGGGGGGGCCAGAGATACGCAGTATTTT	CASSLVSGGARDTQYF
TRBV11-3	TRBJ2-2	NA	TRBD2	TGTGCCAGCAGTCTAGGACTAGCGGGGAACGGGGAGCTGTTTTTT	CASSLGLAGNGELFF
TRBV6-6	TRBJ2-5	NA	NA	TGTGCCAGCAGTTACGTAGCAGGTCAAGAGACCCAGTACTTC	CASSYVAGQETQYF
TRBV18	TRBJ2-3	NA	NA	TGTGCCAGCTCACAAGGCCCTGGGACAGATACGCAGTATTTT	CASSQGPGTDTQYF
TRBV7-2	TRBJ2-1	NA	NA	TGTGCCAGCAGCCAATTTACGAGGGGGGAGCAGTTCTTC	CASSQFTRGEQFF
TRBV2	TRBJ1-4	NA	NA	TGTGCCAGCAGAAGGGACCCAGCAACTAATGAAAAACTGTTTTTT	CASRRDPATNEKLFF
TRBV27	TRBJ2-7	NA	TRBD1	TGTGCCAGCCGTTCGGGACAGGGGATTTGGTACGAGCAGTACTTC	CASRSGQGIWYEQYF
TRBV19	TRBJ1-2	NA	NA	TGTGCCATCGCACGGGGGGGCGGCTATGGCTACACCTTC	CAIARGGGYGYTF
TRBV27	TRBJ2-5	NA	NA	TGTGCCAGCAGTCCCCAAGTCGCTAATTCTAGGGAGACCCAGTACTTC	CASSPQVANSRETQYF
TRBV10-3	TRBJ2-3	NA	NA	TGTGCCATGGCCCAGGGATCGGGGGTCACAGATACGCAGTATTTT	CAMAQGSGVTDTQYF
TRBV19	TRBJ1-1	NA	TRBD1	TGTGCCAGTAGTATCCAGGGGGCGAACACTGAAGCTTTCTTT	CASSIQGANTEAFF
TRBV6-5	TRBJ2-1	NA	NA	TGTGCCAGCAGTCCGAGTTACAATGAGCAGTTCTTC	CASSPSYNEQFF
TRBV5-4	TRBJ2-7	NA	NA	TGTGCCAGCAGCCCCCCCGGGGGATCCGGCGAGCAGTACTTC	CASSPPGGSGEQYF